Presented here are 8 T cell receptor beta chains from one specimen sequenced in a study of identical twins. TCRdb recomputed calls from the 5' RACE reads with MiXCR, one row per CDR3 protein. The sample lists some 500,000 distinct CDR3 sequences, 14% occurring once. The same sample was also studied in work on yellow fever vaccine responses in identical twins.

Sequencing was carried out using CD4+ T cells sorted from blood. These receptors were taken from a woman between 18 and 29 years old in good health.

The V gene is TRBV11-2, the J gene TRBJ1-2; the D gene is possibly TRBD1 (5 bases). Trimming cost V 5 bases and J 4 bases, with 8 bases left between them. The V gene's germline CDR1 is SGHAT and CDR2 FQNNGV. The CDR3 is made up of 12 amino acids. The CDR3 DNA reads TGTGCCAGCAGCCAGGGACCCTATGGCTACACCTTC. It encodes CASSQGPYGYTF.

The V call is TRBV20-1, the J call TRBJ2-7, with D perhaps TRBD2 (6 bases). V lost 0 bases, J lost 6 bases, and 21 bases lay in between. Germline assignment: CDR1 DFQATT and CDR2 SNEGSKA (reference sequence). The CDR3 runs 16 residues. The CDR3 loop reads CSARDPTSKGGPEQYF. In nucleotides, the CDR3 is TGCAGTGCTAGAGACCCTACTTCCAAGGGAGGTCCCGAGCAGTACTTC.

This clonotype came up a few times. The chain joins TRBV4-3 to TRBJ2-1; D perhaps matches TRBD2 (5 bases). V was trimmed by 0 bases and J by 10 bases, leaving 10 bases between them. CDR1 is LGHNA, CDR2 YSLEER, per germline. CDR3 length: 13 residues. The CDR3 region has the DNA TGCGCCAGCAGCCAAGATTCGGGCGGGGAGCAGTTCTTC. As protein: CASSQDSGGEQFF.

The chain combines TRBV21-1 with TRBJ2-7; the tabulated D call, TRBD1, remains unverified against the DNA. TRBV21-1 represents a pseudogene. The CDR3 contains 14 residues. CDR3 amino acids: CASSKGNRDYEQYF. CDR3 bases: TGTGCCAGCAGCAAAGGCAACAGGGACTACGAGCAGTACTTC.

The rearrangement joins TRBV7-9 to TRBJ1-6; D perhaps matches TRBD1 (5 bases). This CDR3 region has 15 residues. V lost 4 bases to trimming and J lost 10 bases, with 17 bases between them. From germline, CDR1 is SEHNR and CDR2 FQNEAQ (reference sequence). CDR3 coding DNA: TGTGCCAGCAGCTACGGGGGGGGGAGAGGGTCACCCCTCCACTTT. Protein sequence: CASSYGGGRGSPLHF.

This clonotype was counted a few times. This chain links TRBV10-3 with TRBJ2-7; D tentatively fits TRBD1 or TRBD2 (5 bases each). The CDR3 has 13 amino acids. Germline V gene data show CDR1 as ENHRY and CDR2 as SYGVKD. Deletions cut 1 base from V and 6 bases from J, with 10 bases between. The CDR3 sequence is CAISELSGSEQYF. The CDR3 region has the DNA TGTGCCATCAGTGAGTTATCAGGGAGCGAGCAGTACTTC.

The sample holds a few counts of this clonotype. CDR3 residues: CASRTGTQQETQYF. Here the CDR3 DNA reads TGTGCCAGCAGAACCGGGACGCAGCAAGAGACCCAGTACTTC. This chain connects TRBV12-3 or TRBV12-4 to TRBJ2-5, with D perhaps assigned TRBD1 or TRBD2 (5 bases each). This CDR3 comprises 14 residues. Trimming removed 6 bases at V and 2 bases at J, with 13 bases between.

The chain combines TRBV13 with TRBJ2-7; the D gene is possibly TRBD1 (6 bases). The germline V gene encodes CDR1 PRHDT and CDR2 FYEKMQ (reference sequence). Trimming took off 1 base at V and 4 bases at J, with 26 bases between the two ends. This CDR3 has 19 residues. CDR3 amino acids: CASSLESIRNDRRYYEQYF. The DNA of the CDR3 is TGTGCCAGCAGCTTAGAGAGTATAAGAAACGACAGGCGTTATTACGAGCAGTACTTC.